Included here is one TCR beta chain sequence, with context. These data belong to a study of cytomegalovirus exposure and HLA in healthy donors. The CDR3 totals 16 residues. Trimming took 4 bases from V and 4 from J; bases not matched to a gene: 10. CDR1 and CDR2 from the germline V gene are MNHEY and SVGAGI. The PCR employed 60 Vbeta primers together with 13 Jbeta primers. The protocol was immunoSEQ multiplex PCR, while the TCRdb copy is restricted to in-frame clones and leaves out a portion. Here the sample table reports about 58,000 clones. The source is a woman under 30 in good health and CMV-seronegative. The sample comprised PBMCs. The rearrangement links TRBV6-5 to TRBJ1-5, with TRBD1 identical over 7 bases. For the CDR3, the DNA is TGTGCCAGCAGTTTCCCGGTCGGGACAGCGAATCAGCCCCAGCATTTT. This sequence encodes CASSFPVGTANQPQHF.